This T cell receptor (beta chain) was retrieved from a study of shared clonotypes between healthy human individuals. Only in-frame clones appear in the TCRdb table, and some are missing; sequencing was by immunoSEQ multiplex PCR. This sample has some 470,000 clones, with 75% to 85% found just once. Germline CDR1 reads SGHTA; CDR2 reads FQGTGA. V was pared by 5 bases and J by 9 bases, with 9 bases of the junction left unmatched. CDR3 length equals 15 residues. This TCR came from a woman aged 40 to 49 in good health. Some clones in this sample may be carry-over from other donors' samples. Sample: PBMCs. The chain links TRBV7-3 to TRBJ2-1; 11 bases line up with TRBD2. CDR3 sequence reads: CASSTGGTSGTEQFF. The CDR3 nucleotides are TGTGCCAGCAGCACCGGAGGGACTAGCGGCACTGAGCAGTTCTTC.